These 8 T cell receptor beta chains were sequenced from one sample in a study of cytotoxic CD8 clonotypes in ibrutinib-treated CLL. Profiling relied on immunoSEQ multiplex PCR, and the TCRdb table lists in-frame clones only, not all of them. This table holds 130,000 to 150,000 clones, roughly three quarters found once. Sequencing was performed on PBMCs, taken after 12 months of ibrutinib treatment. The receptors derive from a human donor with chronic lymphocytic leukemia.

The chain's CDR3 is CATSRDRHPAGELFF. DNA for the CDR3: TGTGCCACCAGCAGAGATAGGCACCCGGCCGGGGAGCTGTTTTTT. The chain recombines TRBV15 with TRBJ2-2; D gene uncertain. The V end was cut by 0 bases, the J end by 6 bases, with 11 bases between. Germline loops: CDR1 LNHNV, CDR2 YYDKDF (reference sequence). CDR3 length equals 15 residues.

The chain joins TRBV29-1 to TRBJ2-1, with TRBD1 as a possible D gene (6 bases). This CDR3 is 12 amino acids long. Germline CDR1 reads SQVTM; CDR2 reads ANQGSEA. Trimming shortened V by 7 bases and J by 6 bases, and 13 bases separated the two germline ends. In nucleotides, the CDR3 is TGCAGCGCTACAACAGGGTCCAATGAGCAGTTCTTC. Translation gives CSATTGSNEQFF.

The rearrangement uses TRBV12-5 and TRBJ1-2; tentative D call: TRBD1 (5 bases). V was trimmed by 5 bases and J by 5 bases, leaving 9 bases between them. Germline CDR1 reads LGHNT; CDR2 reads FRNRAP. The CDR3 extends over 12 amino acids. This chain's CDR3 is CASGLDRYGYTF. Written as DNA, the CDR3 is TGTGCTAGTGGTCTCGACAGATATGGCTACACCTTC. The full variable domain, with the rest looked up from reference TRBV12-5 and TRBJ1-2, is DARVTQTPRHKVTEMGQEVTMRCQPILGHNTVFWYRQTMMQGLELLAYFRNRAPLDDSGMPKDRFSAEMPDATLATLKIQPSEPRDSAVYFCASGLDRYGYTFGSGTRLTVV.

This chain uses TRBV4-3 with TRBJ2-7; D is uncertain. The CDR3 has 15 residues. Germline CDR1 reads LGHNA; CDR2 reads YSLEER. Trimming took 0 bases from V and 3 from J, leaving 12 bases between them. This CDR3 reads CASSQDLHRDYEQYF. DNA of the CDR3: TGCGCCAGCAGCCAAGATTTGCACAGAGACTACGAGCAGTACTTC.

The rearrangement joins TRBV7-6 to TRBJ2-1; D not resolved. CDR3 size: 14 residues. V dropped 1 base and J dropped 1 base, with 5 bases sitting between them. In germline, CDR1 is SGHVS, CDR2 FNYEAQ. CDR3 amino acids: CASSLEPSYNEQFF. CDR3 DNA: TGTGCCAGCAGCTTAGAACCTTCCTACAATGAGCAGTTCTTC.

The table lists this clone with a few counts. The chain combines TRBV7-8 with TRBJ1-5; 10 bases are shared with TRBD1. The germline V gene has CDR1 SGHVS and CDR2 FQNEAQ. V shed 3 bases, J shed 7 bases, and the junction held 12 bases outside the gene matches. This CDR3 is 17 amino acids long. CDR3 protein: CASSFTPPGTGEQPQHF. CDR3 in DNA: TGTGCCAGCAGCTTCACGCCCCCAGGGACAGGGGAACAGCCCCAGCATTTT.

CDR3 residues: CASSIQSQGLGTEAFF. CDR3 nucleotide sequence: TGTGCCAGTAGTATTCAATCCCAGGGGTTGGGCACTGAAGCTTTCTTT. The chain links TRBV19 to TRBJ1-1, with a weak D call TRBD1 (6 bases). Germline V gene lookup returns CDR1 LNHDA and CDR2 SQIVND (reference sequence). The CDR3 covers 16 residues. The V gene lost 3 bases and the J gene lost 4 bases, with 18 bases spanning the gap.

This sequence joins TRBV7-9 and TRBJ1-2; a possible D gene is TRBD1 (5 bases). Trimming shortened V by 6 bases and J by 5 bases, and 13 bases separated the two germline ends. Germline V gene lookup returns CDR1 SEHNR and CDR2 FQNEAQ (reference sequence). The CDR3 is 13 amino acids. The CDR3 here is CASRAGTEYGYTF. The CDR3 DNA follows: TGTGCCAGCAGAGCCGGGACGGAATATGGCTACACCTTC.